This T cell receptor beta chain was recovered during a study of OX40 agonist ivuxolimab in advanced cancers. Looking at the study overall: Three patients, one with hepatocellular carcinoma and two with cutaneous melanoma, achieved partial responses.

Study-wide points: At 0.1 to 3.0 mg/kg and by week 6, clonal expansion occurred in CD4+ and CD8+ blood T cells.

Concerning this clone: Its antigen is not identified.

Deletions cut 0 bases from V and 4 bases from J, with 15 bases between. This CDR3 contains 16 residues. From germline, CDR1 is SGDLS and CDR2 YYNGEE. Clones were sequenced by immunoSEQ multiplex PCR, and TCRdb holds only the in-frame ones, with some missing. The sample contains some 8,000 clones, about 80% of which appear only once. The sequence derives from an adult with an advanced solid tumor such as melanoma, head and neck, liver or kidney cancer. The sequences come from CD4+ or CD8+ T cells sorted from blood, collected in a trial of the OX40 agonist ivuxolimab. The chain carries TRBV9 and TRBJ2-3; tentatively, D is TRBD2 (5 bases). CDR3 DNA: TGTGCCAGCAGCGTAGTCGGTGACTATGGGCCAGATACGCAGTATTTT. This gives the protein CASSVVGDYGPDTQYF.